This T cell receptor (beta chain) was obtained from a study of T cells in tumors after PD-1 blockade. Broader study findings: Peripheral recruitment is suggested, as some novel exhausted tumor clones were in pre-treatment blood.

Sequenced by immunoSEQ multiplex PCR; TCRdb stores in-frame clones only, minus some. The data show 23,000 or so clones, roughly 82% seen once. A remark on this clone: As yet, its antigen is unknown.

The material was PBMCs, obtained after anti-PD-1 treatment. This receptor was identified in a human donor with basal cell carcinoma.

CDR3 loop: CASSLGQGSGANVLTF. CDR3 sequence (DNA): TGTGCCAGCAGCTTAGGACAGGGCTCTGGGGCCAACGTCCTGACTTTC. The rearrangement joins TRBV7-6 to TRBJ2-6; 7 positions match TRBD1. The CDR3 extends over 16 amino acids. Losses at the gene ends were 1 base for V and 0 bases for J; bases not matched to a gene: 0. Germline-derived CDR1 and CDR2 are SGHVS and FNYEAQ.